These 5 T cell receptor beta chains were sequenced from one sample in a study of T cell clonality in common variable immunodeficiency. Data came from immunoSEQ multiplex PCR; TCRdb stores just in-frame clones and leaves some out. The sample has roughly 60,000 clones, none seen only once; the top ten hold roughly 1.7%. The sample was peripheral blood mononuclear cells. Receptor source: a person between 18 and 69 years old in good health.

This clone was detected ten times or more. The DNA read from the CDR3 is TGTGCCAGCAGCCCAAGAGTAGCGGGAGTGGATGAG. Translated, it gives CASSPRVAGVDE. In full, the CDR3 reads CASSPRVAGVDEQFF. V and J are TRBV13 and TRBJ2-1; 9 bases agree with TRBD2. The read ends 3 residues shy of where the CDR3 ends; the end is completed using the germline J gene. This CDR3 is 15 amino acids long. Germline trimming cut 5 bases from V and 8 bases from J; bases unmatched to any gene: 10. Germline V gives CDR1 PRHDT, CDR2 FYEKMQ (reference sequence).

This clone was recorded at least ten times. The part of the CDR3 DNA that was read is TGTGCCAGCAGTCTCCGGACAGGGAATCCTGAA. This gives the protein CASSLRTGNPE. The complete CDR3 reads CASSLRTGNPEAFF. The chain has TRBV2 and TRBJ1-1; the match to TRBD1 covers 8 bases. Sequencing ends 3 residues short of the CDR3 end; the germline J gene provides the rest. The CDR3 contains 14 residues. Losses at the gene ends were 5 bases for V and 6 bases for J; bases not matched to a gene: 8. The V gene's germline CDR1 is SNHLY and CDR2 FYNNEI.

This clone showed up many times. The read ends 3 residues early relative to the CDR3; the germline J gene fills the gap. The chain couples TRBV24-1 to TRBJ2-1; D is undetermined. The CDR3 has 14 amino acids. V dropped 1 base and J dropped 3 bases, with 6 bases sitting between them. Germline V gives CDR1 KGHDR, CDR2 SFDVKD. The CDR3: CATSDFRDYNEQFF. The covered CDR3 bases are TGTGCCACCAGTGATTTTAGAGACTACAATGAG.

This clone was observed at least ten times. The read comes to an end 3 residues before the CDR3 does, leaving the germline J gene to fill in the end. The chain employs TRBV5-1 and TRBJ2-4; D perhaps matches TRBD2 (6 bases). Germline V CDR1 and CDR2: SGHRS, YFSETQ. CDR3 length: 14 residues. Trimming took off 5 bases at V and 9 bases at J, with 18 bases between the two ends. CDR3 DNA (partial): TGCGCCAGCAGTGGGACGAGTCTGGGGGGCATT. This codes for CASSGTSLGGI. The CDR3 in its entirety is CASSGTSLGGIQYF.

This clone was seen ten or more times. CDR3 amino acids: CASSPDRREQYF. CDR3 bases read: TGTGCCAGCTCACCCGACAGGCGCGAG. This chain connects TRBV18 to TRBJ2-7; perhaps TRBD1 as D (6 bases). The read gets to within 3 residues of the CDR3 end, and the germline J gene fills in the rest. This CDR3 is 12 amino acids long. The V and J ends lost 3 bases and 6 bases respectively, with 9 bases between them. The germline CDR1 and CDR2 sequences are KGHSH and LQKENI.